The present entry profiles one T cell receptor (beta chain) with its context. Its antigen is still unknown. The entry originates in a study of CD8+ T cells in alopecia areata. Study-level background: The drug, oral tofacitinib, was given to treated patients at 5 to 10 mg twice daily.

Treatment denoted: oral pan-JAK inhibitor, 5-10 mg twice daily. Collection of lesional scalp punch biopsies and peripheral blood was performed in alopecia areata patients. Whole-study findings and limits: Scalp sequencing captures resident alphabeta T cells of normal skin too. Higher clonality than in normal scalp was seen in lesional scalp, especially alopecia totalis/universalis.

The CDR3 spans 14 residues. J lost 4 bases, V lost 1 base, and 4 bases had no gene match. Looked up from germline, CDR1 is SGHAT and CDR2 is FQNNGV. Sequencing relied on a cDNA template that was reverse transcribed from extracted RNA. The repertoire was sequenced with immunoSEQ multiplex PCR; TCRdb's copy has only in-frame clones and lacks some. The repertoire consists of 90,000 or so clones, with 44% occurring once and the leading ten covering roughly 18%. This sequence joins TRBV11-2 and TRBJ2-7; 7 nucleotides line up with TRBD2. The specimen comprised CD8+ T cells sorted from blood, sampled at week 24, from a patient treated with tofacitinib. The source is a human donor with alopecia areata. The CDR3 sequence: CASSLGGRGYEQYF. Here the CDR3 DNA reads TGTGCCAGCAGCTTAGGCGGGAGAGGTTACGAGCAGTACTTC. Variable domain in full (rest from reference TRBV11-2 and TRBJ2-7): EAGVAQSPRYKIIEKRQSVAFWCNPISGHATLYWYQQILGQGPKLLIQFQNNGVVDDSQLPKDRFSAERLKGVDSTLKIQPAKLEDSAVYLCASSLGGRGYEQYFGPGTRLTVT.